This record concerns one T cell receptor (beta chain) sequence. Its antigen is currently unknown. Individuals having autoimmune disease history or systemic immunosuppression were not enrolled. V shed 5 bases and J shed 0 bases, with 11 bases lying between them. This CDR3 is built from 16 residues. The germline V gene encodes CDR1 SGHVS and CDR2 FNYEAQ. This entry is derived from a study of OX40 agonist ivuxolimab in advanced cancers. Clones were sequenced by immunoSEQ multiplex PCR, and TCRdb holds only the in-frame ones, with some missing. The sample yields about 49,000 clones, 85% seen once. Points from the study as a whole: Partial responders at 0.1-3.0 mg/kg had among the lowest clonal expansion.

The clonotype originates from an adult with an advanced solid tumor such as melanoma, head and neck, liver or kidney cancer. Material: CD4+ or CD8+ T cells sorted from blood, obtained in a trial of the OX40 agonist ivuxolimab. The V gene is TRBV7-6, the J gene TRBJ1-6; D is unclear. CDR3 DNA: TGTGCCAGCAGCCTGGGATCAAGCTCCTATAATTCACCCCTCCACTTT. Translated: CASSLGSSSYNSPLHF.